One T cell receptor beta chain is described in this entry. PBMCs were isolated at a quantity of at least 6 million per sample. Extractions gave at least 6 micrograms of total RNA per sample. The V and J ends lost 2 bases and 3 bases, in that order; junction bases with no gene match: 2. The CDR3 is 13 amino acids. Germline lookup yields CDR1 GTSNPN and CDR2 SVGIG (reference sequence). These data originate in a study of blood T cells in healthy people across ages. Background on the study: T cells yielded about one barcoded beta molecule per two cells through template switching.

Through a sample-barcoded 5' primer and a J-beta primer mix, a second PCR was run for 7 to 11 cycles. A tag from a template-switch adaptor with 12 random nucleotides marked each cDNA molecule. MiXCR was run by TCRdb on the 5' RACE reads, yielding one entry per CDR3 protein. The repertoire holds 1.8 million or so distinct CDR3 sequences, with roughly 43% as singletons. The genes are TRBV30 and TRBJ1-1; 8 bases line up with TRBD1. Sequencing was carried out using blood. The sequence was collected from a human donor in good health. This chain's CDR3 is CAWSQDRDTEAFF. As DNA, the CDR3 is TGTGCCTGGAGTCAGGACAGGGACACTGAAGCTTTCTTT.